This T cell receptor beta chain is drawn from a study of blood T cell repertoires in COVID-19. Two negative PCRs, clearance, or symptom resolution had been documented for recovered Cohort 3 donors. Produced via immunoSEQ multiplex PCR; TCRdb's table is partial and in-frame only. The sample shows 300,000 to 400,000 clones, approximately 88% of them seen only once. This clone was counted once. This receptor was identified in a man aged 30 to 45 who had recovered from COVID-19. Material for sequencing was PBMCs or T cells enriched from blood (not recorded which).

The chain's CDR3 is CASSSLGGGSYEQYF. The DNA for the CDR3 is TGTGCCAGCAGTTCCCTGGGGGGAGGCTCCTACGAGCAGTACTTC. This chain joins TRBV28 and TRBJ2-7; D is perhaps TRBD2 (6 bases). The germline gives CDR1 MDHEN, CDR2 SYDVKM. This CDR3 is built from 15 residues. Between the trimmed V and J ends, which lost 4 bases and 0 bases, there was a span of 13 bases.